Shown below are 25 T cell receptor beta chains from a single sample sequenced in a study of cytomegalovirus exposure and HLA in healthy donors. 60 Vbeta and 13 Jbeta primers were used in PCR. Profiling relied on immunoSEQ multiplex PCR, and the TCRdb table lists in-frame clones only, not all of them. The repertoire holds roughly 160,000 clones, with around 80% as singletons. Sequencing was carried out using PBMCs. Source of these receptors: a male donor in good health and CMV-seronegative.

J is TRBJ1-1 and V is TRBV5-8; D unresolved. This CDR3 region has 13 residues. Germline loops: CDR1 SGHTS, CDR2 YDEGEE. V dropped 1 base and J dropped 1 base, with 5 bases sitting between them. The chain's CDR3 is CASSLSSNTEAFF. The CDR3 DNA sequence: TGTGCCAGCAGCTTGTCCTCGAACACTGAAGCTTTCTTT.

The table lists this clone with a count of one. This CDR3 reads CASSSTGAGDYGYTF. In nucleotides, the CDR3 is TGTGCCAGCAGCTCGACAGGGGCGGGAGACTATGGCTACACCTTC. The chain couples TRBV5-6 to TRBJ1-2; 8 bases agree with TRBD1. CDR1 and CDR2 from the germline V gene are SGHDT and YYEEEE. V shed 3 bases and J 3 bases; nucleotides not matched to a gene: 7. CDR3 length: 15 amino acids.

The V and J genes are TRBV7-9 and TRBJ2-7, with 7 bases lining up with TRBD2. There are 16 residues in the CDR3. Trimming took 5 bases from V and 6 from J; bases not matched to a gene: 16. The germline V gene has CDR1 SEHNR and CDR2 FQNEAQ (reference sequence). The CDR3 bases are TGTGCCAGCAGCCTTCCACGGAGCGGGAAGATGGGCGAGCAGTACTTC. Translating it yields CASSLPRSGKMGEQYF.

The chain links TRBV5-1 to TRBJ2-7, with D perhaps TRBD1 (5 bases). Germline V lookup: CDR1 SGHRS, CDR2 YFSETQ. The V end lost 4 bases, the J end lost 0 bases, and 14 bases lay between the germline ends. There are 15 residues in the CDR3. The DNA of the CDR3 is TGCGCCAGCAGCCCGGAAGGTAGGGGCTCCTACGAGCAGTACTTC. Protein product: CASSPEGRGSYEQYF.

The chain joins TRBV9 to TRBJ2-5, with D possibly matching TRBD1 (6 bases). With the DNA end fitting TRBJ2-7 better, the J assignment may be wrong. CDR1 and CDR2 (germline): SGDLS, YYNGEE. This CDR3 spans 14 amino acids. The CDR3 protein is CASSVEGDTYEQYF. The DNA for the CDR3 is TGTGCCAGCAGCGTAGAGGGGGACACCTACGAGCAGTACTTC.

V usage is TRBV9 and J usage is TRBJ1-1, with D maybe TRBD1 (6 bases). CDR1 SGDLS and CDR2 YYNGEE come from the germline V gene. This CDR3 comprises 16 residues. Trimming stripped 3 bases from V and 3 bases from J, with 18 bases between. The CDR3 loop reads CASSGRTGNWDTEAFF. The CDR3 region has the DNA TGTGCCAGCAGCGGCCGAACAGGGAATTGGGACACTGAAGCTTTCTTT.

The chain carries TRBV7-9 and TRBJ1-2, with D perhaps TRBD1 (5 bases). The CDR3 has 13 residues. The V and J ends lost 1 base and 8 bases respectively, with 11 bases between them. Germline V gene data show CDR1 as SEHNR and CDR2 as FQNEAQ (reference sequence). CDR3: CASSLEDRGGYTF. In DNA, the CDR3 is TGTGCCAGCAGCTTAGAGGACCGGGGGGGCTACACCTTC.

This chain uses TRBV5-1 with TRBJ2-6; the match to TRBD1 covers 7 bases. V dropped 4 bases and J dropped 2; count of bases not matched to a gene: 9. The CDR3 covers 17 residues. Germline loops: CDR1 SGHRS, CDR2 YFSETQ. The CDR3 DNA sequence: TGCGCCAGCAGCCCGGATGGACAGGTAGCTGGGGCCAACGTCCTGACTTTC. It encodes CASSPDGQVAGANVLTF. Variable domain in full (rest from reference TRBV5-1 and TRBJ2-6): KAGVTQTPRYLIKTRGQQVTLSCSPISGHRSVSWYQQTPGQGLQFLFEYFSETQRNKGNFPGRFSGRQFSNSRSEMNVSTLELGDSALYLCASSPDGQVAGANVLTFGAGSRLTVL.

This clone was picked up one time. V usage is TRBV15 and J usage is TRBJ2-6; D gene unclear. CDR1 and CDR2 (germline): LNHNV, YYDKDF (reference sequence). Trimming removed 8 bases from V and 0 bases from J, with 11 bases in between. There are 15 residues in the CDR3. CDR3 sequence: CATFQDYSGANVLTF. The CDR3 DNA reads TGTGCCACCTTCCAGGATTACTCTGGGGCCAACGTCCTGACTTTC. The full variable domain, its missing parts supplied by reference TRBV15 and TRBJ2-6, is DAMVIQNPRYQVTQFGKPVTLSCSQTLNHNVMYWYQQKSSQAPKLLFHYYDKDFNNEADTPDNFQSRRPNTSFCFLDIRSPGLGDTAMYLCATFQDYSGANVLTFGAGSRLTVL.

The chain carries TRBV10-3 and TRBJ2-5, with D maybe TRBD1 (6 bases). The V gene's germline CDR1 is ENHRY and CDR2 SYGVKD. CDR3 length equals 14 residues. Trimming removed 3 bases at V and 2 bases at J, with 10 bases between. CDR3 DNA sequence: TGTGCCATCAGTGAAGGGGGACAACAAGAGACCCAGTACTTC. It codes for CAISEGGQQETQYF.

The chain recombines TRBV6-5 with TRBJ1-3; D uncertain. V was clipped by 7 bases and J by 8 bases, with 18 bases between them. Germline V gene data show CDR1 as MNHEY and CDR2 as SVGAGI. The CDR3 length is 14 residues. The CDR3 DNA is TGTGCCAGCACCCCGGATACGGAGGGAGACACCATATATTTT. Amino acids: CASTPDTEGDTIYF.

The genes are TRBV13 and TRBJ1-2; a weak D match, TRBD1 (6 bases). The CDR3 extends over 15 amino acids. Trimming removed 2 bases from V and 3 bases from J, with 13 bases in between. The germline CDR1 and CDR2 sequences are PRHDT and FYEKMQ (reference sequence). As DNA, the CDR3 is TGTGCCAGCAGCTTATGGACAGTGGAGCACTATGGCTACACCTTC. Amino acids: CASSLWTVEHYGYTF.

The chain combines TRBV7-6 with TRBJ2-5; 8 nucleotides align to TRBD2. The CDR3 has 15 residues. In germline, CDR1 is SGHVS, CDR2 FNYEAQ. With 5 bases clipped from V and 2 bases from J, the junction kept 7 bases outside the gene matches. In nucleotides, the CDR3 is TGTGCCAGCAGCCTCCAAGCGGGGGCACAAGAGACCCAGTACTTC. Its protein product is CASSLQAGAQETQYF.

V and J are TRBV4-3 and TRBJ1-4; 7 nucleotides line up with TRBD1. The CDR3 spans 17 residues. CDR1 and CDR2 (germline): LGHNA, YSLEER. The V and J ends lost 1 base and 6 bases, in that order; junction bases with no gene match: 11. DNA of the CDR3: TGCGCCAGCAGCCAAGTAGTCCAGACAGGGCGGCATGAAAAACTGTTTTTT. Protein product: CASSQVVQTGRHEKLFF.

The chain has TRBV6-1 and TRBJ1-5; no definite D call. With 8 bases removed from V and 4 bases from J, the gap between germline ends came to 9 bases. The CDR3 spans 12 residues. Germline lookup yields CDR1 MNHNS and CDR2 SASEGT. The chain's CDR3 is CASQKQNQPQHF. CDR3 sequence (DNA): TGTGCCAGCCAGAAACAGAATCAGCCCCAGCATTTT.

The rearrangement links TRBV30 to TRBJ2-7; 15 positions match TRBD2. The CDR3 length is 19 residues. Germline trimming cut 4 bases from V and 2 bases from J; bases unmatched to any gene: 15. Germline CDR1 is GTSNPN and CDR2 is SVGIG (reference sequence). CDR3 protein: CAWTPFGTGLAGGTYEQYF. The DNA for the CDR3 is TGTGCCTGGACGCCCTTCGGAACGGGACTAGCGGGGGGTACCTACGAGCAGTACTTC.

The CDR3 protein is CASSPWEAGVVRDEQYF. The CDR3 DNA follows: TGTGCCAGCTCACCATGGGAGGCGGGAGTTGTTCGTGACGAGCAGTACTTC. The V gene is TRBV18, the J gene TRBJ2-7; 7 bases line up with TRBD2. Germline CDR1 reads KGHSH; CDR2 reads LQKENI. CDR3 length: 17 amino acids. With V trimmed by 2 bases and J by 5 bases, 15 bases remained unmatched.

This chain connects TRBV15 to TRBJ2-7, with TRBD1 identical over 7 bases. CDR1 LNHNV and CDR2 YYDKDF come from the germline V gene (reference sequence). This CDR3 comprises 15 residues. V was clipped by 2 bases and J by 0 bases; unmatched bases: 4. Here the CDR3 reads CATSRSDRASYEQYF. In nucleotides, the CDR3 is TGTGCCACCAGCAGATCCGACAGGGCCTCCTACGAGCAGTACTTC.

The CDR3 sequence is CAWKEGSSYNEQFF. In nucleotides, the CDR3 is TGTGCCTGGAAGGAGGGGAGCTCCTACAATGAGCAGTTCTTC. V is TRBV30 and J is TRBJ2-1, with D perhaps TRBD2 (6 bases). CDR1 is GTSNPN and CDR2 is SVGIG in the germline V gene (reference sequence). Trimming stripped 4 bases from V and 0 bases from J, with 10 bases between. The CDR3 extends over 14 amino acids.

The chain links TRBV7-9 to TRBJ2-3, with a tentative D call TRBD1 (5 bases). The germline gives CDR1 SEHNR, CDR2 FQNEAQ (reference sequence). This CDR3 region has 15 residues. Trimming cost V 3 bases and J 2 bases, with 12 bases left between them. CDR3 sequence reads: CASSFDRTFTDTQYF. In DNA form, the CDR3 reads TGTGCCAGCAGCTTCGACAGAACCTTCACAGATACGCAGTATTTT.

This clone showed up just a few times. The J gene is TRBJ1-5, the V gene TRBV9; D is possibly TRBD1 (5 bases). The germline V and J ends were trimmed by 0 bases and 5 bases, with 12 bases remaining between them. This CDR3 has 15 residues. Looked up from germline, CDR1 is SGDLS and CDR2 is YYNGEE. The CDR3: CASSVDGAGHQPQHF. The CDR3 region has the DNA TGTGCCAGCAGCGTAGATGGGGCAGGGCATCAGCCCCAGCATTTT.

The genes are TRBV10-3 and TRBJ2-2, with D perhaps matching TRBD2 (5 bases). The germline gives CDR1 ENHRY, CDR2 SYGVKD. V was shortened by 10 bases and J by 6 bases, with 12 bases between the two germline ends. The CDR3 spans 12 residues. The CDR3 loop is CATLGESGELFF. The CDR3 nucleotides read TGTGCCACCCTCGGGGAGTCCGGGGAGCTGTTTTTT.

This chain's CDR3 is CASSRGQNTEAFF. In DNA form, the CDR3 reads TGTGCCAGCAGCCGCGGACAGAACACTGAAGCTTTCTTT. This chain uses TRBV6-5 with TRBJ1-1, with D perhaps TRBD1 (5 bases). The CDR3 sequence is 13 residues long. Germline V gene lookup returns CDR1 MNHEY and CDR2 SVGAGI. The V gene lost 6 bases and the J gene lost 1 base, with 9 bases spanning the gap.

This chain connects TRBV5-1 to TRBJ2-1; 13 positions match TRBD2. CDR3 length equals 16 residues. The germline gives CDR1 SGHRS, CDR2 YFSETQ. V was clipped by 4 bases and J by 6 bases; unmatched bases: 7. The CDR3 loop is CASSMKTSGGFNEQFF. The CDR3 DNA reads TGCGCCAGCAGCATGAAGACTAGCGGGGGGTTCAATGAGCAGTTCTTC.

The chain couples TRBV29-1 to TRBJ2-7, with TRBD1 matching over 7 bases. The trim removed 4 bases at V and 6 bases at J, leaving 0 bases unmatched. The CDR3 spans 10 residues. Looked up from germline, CDR1 is SQVTM and CDR2 is ANQGSEA. CDR3 sequence: CSVAGGEQYF. The DNA for the CDR3 is TGCAGCGTTGCAGGGGGCGAGCAGTACTTC.